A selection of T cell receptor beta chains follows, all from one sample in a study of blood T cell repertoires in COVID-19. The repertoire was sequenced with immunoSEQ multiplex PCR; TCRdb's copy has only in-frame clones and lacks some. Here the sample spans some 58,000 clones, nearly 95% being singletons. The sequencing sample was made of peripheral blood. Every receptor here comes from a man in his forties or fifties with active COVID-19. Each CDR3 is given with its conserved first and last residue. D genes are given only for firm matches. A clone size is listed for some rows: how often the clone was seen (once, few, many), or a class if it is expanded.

cdr3_nt: TGCGCCAGCAGTCAATCGAGGGGGGGAACTTTCTATAATTCACCCCTCCACTTT
cdr3_aa: CASSQSRGGTFYNSPLHF
j_call: TRBJ1-6
d_call: .
v_call: TRBV23-1
clone_size: .

cdr3_nt: TGTGCCAGCAGTAGGACAGGGGCTAGCAATCAGCCCCAGCATTTT
cdr3_aa: CASSRTGASNQPQHF
j_call: TRBJ1-5
d_call: TRBD1
v_call: TRBV6-6
clone_size: .

cdr3_nt: TGCGCCAGCGGGACAGGAGACTCCAATCAGCCCCAGCATTTT
cdr3_aa: CASGTGDSNQPQHF
j_call: TRBJ1-5
d_call: TRBD1
v_call: TRBV5-1
clone_size: .

cdr3_nt: TGTGCCAGCAGCTTGGGACAGGGGGATTACAATGAGCAGTTCTTC
cdr3_aa: CASSLGQGDYNEQFF
j_call: TRBJ2-1
d_call: TRBD1
v_call: TRBV7-3
clone_size: .

cdr3_nt: TGTGCCAGCAGCCCTATCGGGGGTGGGGATGAGCAGTTCTTC
cdr3_aa: CASSPIGGGDEQFF
j_call: TRBJ2-1
d_call: .
v_call: TRBV7-3
clone_size: .

cdr3_nt: TGTGCCAGCAGCGTTGGACTAGCGGCTAGGGATGAGCAGTTCTTC
cdr3_aa: CASSVGLAARDEQFF
j_call: TRBJ2-1
d_call: TRBD2
v_call: TRBV7-7
clone_size: .

cdr3_nt: TGTGCCAGCAGCCAGGGAGGCTTTGGGGGATACGAGCAGTACTTC
cdr3_aa: CASSQGGFGGYEQYF
j_call: TRBJ2-7
d_call: .
v_call: TRBV4-2
clone_size: .

cdr3_nt: TGTGCCAGCAGCTTAGGACGGTACCAGACGGGGGGGGCCAACGTCCTGACTTTC
cdr3_aa: CASSLGRYQTGGANVLTF
j_call: TRBJ2-6
d_call: .
v_call: TRBV7-2
clone_size: once

cdr3_nt: TGCGCCAGCAGCCAAGATCGCCAGAGGGCAGATACGCAGTATTTT
cdr3_aa: CASSQDRQRADTQYF
j_call: TRBJ2-3
d_call: .
v_call: TRBV4-3
clone_size: .

cdr3_nt: .
cdr3_aa: CVRSFGKGAFEKLFF
j_call: TRBJ1-4
d_call: .
v_call: TRBV7-5
clone_size: .

cdr3_nt: TGCGCCAGCAGTAGGCCTAGCGGGAAGAAACGGTACGAGCAGTACTTC
cdr3_aa: CASSRPSGKKRYEQYF
j_call: TRBJ2-7
d_call: TRBD2
v_call: TRBV23-1
clone_size: .

cdr3_nt: TGCGCCAGCCGAAGGGGACAGCGAGACGGGGAGCTGTTTTTT
cdr3_aa: CASRRGQRDGELFF
j_call: TRBJ2-2
d_call: TRBD1
v_call: TRBV4-1
clone_size: .

cdr3_nt: TGTGCCAGCAGTGAAGCGATAGGGGCGAACTATGGCTACACCTTC
cdr3_aa: CASSEAIGANYGYTF
j_call: TRBJ1-2
d_call: .
v_call: TRBV6-1
clone_size: .

cdr3_nt: TGTGCCAGCAGCCAAGCATCCGGGGCGGGGCGAACTGGAAACACCATATATTTT
cdr3_aa: CASSQASGAGRTGNTIYF
j_call: TRBJ1-3
d_call: .
v_call: TRBV4-2
clone_size: .

cdr3_nt: TGTGCCAGCAGTTATGTCAGGGGCCAGGACTACGAGCAGTACTTC
cdr3_aa: CASSYVRGQDYEQYF
j_call: TRBJ2-7
d_call: .
v_call: TRBV6-2/TRBV6-3
clone_size: .

cdr3_nt: TGTGCCAGCAGCCACAAAGGAGGGGGGGTCTACACCTTC
cdr3_aa: CASSHKGGGVYTF
j_call: TRBJ1-2
d_call: .
v_call: TRBV16
clone_size: once

cdr3_nt: TGTGCCAGCTCACCCGGGAAAGAGGCAAACACCATATATTTT
cdr3_aa: CASSPGKEANTIYF
j_call: TRBJ1-3
d_call: .
v_call: TRBV18
clone_size: .

cdr3_nt: TGTGCCAGCAGTGAAGGTCGCGGGACCTACAATGAGCAGTTCTTC
cdr3_aa: CASSEGRGTYNEQFF
j_call: TRBJ2-1
d_call: .
v_call: TRBV6-1
clone_size: .

cdr3_nt: TGCGCCAGCAGCCCTCGTCAGGGGACGGACACAGATACGCAGTATTTT
cdr3_aa: CASSPRQGTDTDTQYF
j_call: TRBJ2-3
d_call: .
v_call: TRBV5-1
clone_size: .

cdr3_nt: TGTGCCAGTAGTATATCCAGCGGGAGATACAATGAGCAGTTCTTC
cdr3_aa: CASSISSGRYNEQFF
j_call: TRBJ2-1
d_call: TRBD2
v_call: TRBV19
clone_size: .

cdr3_nt: TGTGCCAGCAGCCTCTCGGGGCGGGAGGGCCTGTCTCCCGGGGAGCTGTTTTTT
cdr3_aa: CASSLSGREGLSPGELFF
j_call: TRBJ2-2
d_call: TRBD2
v_call: TRBV7-3
clone_size: .

cdr3_nt: TGTGCCAGCAGTTCTCTGGGGGGGCGCGGCACAGATACGCAGTATTTT
cdr3_aa: CASSSLGGRGTDTQYF
j_call: TRBJ2-3
d_call: .
v_call: TRBV6-2/TRBV6-3
clone_size: .

cdr3_nt: TGTGCCAGCAGTTACGGCGGCTATGGCTACACCTTC
cdr3_aa: CASSYGGYGYTF
j_call: TRBJ1-2
d_call: .
v_call: TRBV6-5
clone_size: .

cdr3_nt: TGTGCCAGCAGTTTCCGCGGACTAGAGAACAATGAGCAGTTCTTC
cdr3_aa: CASSFRGLENNEQFF
j_call: TRBJ2-1
d_call: TRBD2
v_call: TRBV28
clone_size: .

cdr3_nt: TGTGCCAGCAGCGACCAGGGGGCCCCCTACAATGAGCAGTTCTTC
cdr3_aa: CASSDQGAPYNEQFF
j_call: TRBJ2-1
d_call: TRBD1
v_call: TRBV9
clone_size: .

cdr3_nt: TGTGCCAGCAGCCAAGTGACGCAGGGAACGAAGATCTTC
cdr3_aa: CASSQVTQGTKIF
j_call: TRBJ2-1
d_call: .
v_call: TRBV14
clone_size: .

cdr3_nt: TGCAGTGCTAGTCAGGGGCATCTTCGGACCCAGTACTTC
cdr3_aa: CSASQGHLRTQYF
j_call: TRBJ2-5
d_call: .
v_call: TRBV20-1
clone_size: .

cdr3_nt: TGCGCCAGCAGAGGGGCATGGGCAGGGGGGTACGAGCAGTACTTC
cdr3_aa: CASRGAWAGGYEQYF
j_call: TRBJ2-7
d_call: .
v_call: TRBV5-1
clone_size: .

cdr3_nt: TGTGCCATCAGTGGACTTTACAATGAGCAGTTCTTC
cdr3_aa: CAISGLYNEQFF
j_call: TRBJ2-1
d_call: .
v_call: TRBV10-3
clone_size: .

cdr3_nt: TGTGCCTGCCAATCACCCCTCCACTTT
cdr3_aa: CACQSPLHF
j_call: TRBJ1-6
d_call: .
v_call: TRBV30
clone_size: .

cdr3_nt: TGTGCCAGCAAAGCCGGGACAGGGACGGAGACCCAGTACTTC
cdr3_aa: CASKAGTGTETQYF
j_call: TRBJ2-5
d_call: TRBD1
v_call: TRBV6-5
clone_size: .

cdr3_nt: TGTGCCAGCAGTCTGACCTATATTATGGGGGGTCGCTCTAGGGTGAACACTGAAGCTTTCTTT
cdr3_aa: CASSLTYIMGGRSRVNTEAFF
j_call: TRBJ1-1
d_call: .
v_call: TRBV6-6
clone_size: once

cdr3_nt: TGTGCCAGCAGCTTCCAGGTCCAGGGGGGAAACACCATATATTTT
cdr3_aa: CASSFQVQGGNTIYF
j_call: TRBJ1-3
d_call: .
v_call: TRBV11-2
clone_size: .

cdr3_nt: TGTGCCAGTAGGGAACAGGGACGTGGCTACACCTTC
cdr3_aa: CASREQGRGYTF
j_call: TRBJ1-2
d_call: .
v_call: TRBV19
clone_size: .

cdr3_nt: TGTGCCAGTAGTATTCTAGCGGGAGGGCCAGAGACCCAGTACTTC
cdr3_aa: CASSILAGGPETQYF
j_call: TRBJ2-5
d_call: TRBD2
v_call: TRBV19
clone_size: .

cdr3_nt: TGTGCCAGCAGCTCCCTGAGCGGGGCCCCGTATAGCACAGATACGCAGTATTTT
cdr3_aa: CASSSLSGAPYSTDTQYF
j_call: TRBJ2-3
d_call: TRBD2
v_call: TRBV5-8
clone_size: .

cdr3_nt: TGTGCCAGCGCGTCGGGACAGGGAAATTCACCCCTCCACTTT
cdr3_aa: CASASGQGNSPLHF
j_call: TRBJ1-6
d_call: TRBD1
v_call: TRBV28
clone_size: .

cdr3_nt: TGTGCCAGCAGCTTAGGGCTAGACAATGAGCAGTTCTTC
cdr3_aa: CASSLGLDNEQFF
j_call: TRBJ2-1
d_call: .
v_call: TRBV7-9
clone_size: .

cdr3_nt: TGCAGTGCTAGTAGTGGCAGGGGATATGGCTACACCTTC
cdr3_aa: CSASSGRGYGYTF
j_call: TRBJ1-2
d_call: .
v_call: TRBV20-1
clone_size: .

cdr3_nt: TGTGCCTCTTCCCCCCGGGGGTATGAGCAGTTCTTC
cdr3_aa: CASSPRGYEQFF
j_call: TRBJ2-1
d_call: .
v_call: TRBV7-2
clone_size: .

cdr3_nt: TGTGCCAGCAGCTTAGGCTTCCACAGTGACTCTGGGGCCAACGTCCTGACTTTC
cdr3_aa: CASSLGFHSDSGANVLTF
j_call: TRBJ2-6
d_call: .
v_call: TRBV7-3
clone_size: .

cdr3_nt: TGTGCCAGTAGTATTCTGGCGGGAGCTGCCCACGAGCAGTACTTC
cdr3_aa: CASSILAGAAHEQYF
j_call: TRBJ2-7
d_call: TRBD2
v_call: TRBV19
clone_size: .

cdr3_nt: TGTGCCAGCAGCTTAGGGAGCTTAATGAGATCTGGAAACACCATATATTTT
cdr3_aa: CASSLGSLMRSGNTIYF
j_call: TRBJ1-3
d_call: .
v_call: TRBV7-9
clone_size: .

cdr3_nt: TGTGCCAGCAGCCCCGGGACAGGGAACACCGGGGAGCTGTTTTTT
cdr3_aa: CASSPGTGNTGELFF
j_call: TRBJ2-2
d_call: TRBD1
v_call: TRBV9
clone_size: .

cdr3_nt: TGTGCCAGCAGCCGGACAGGGGGAAATGAAAAACTGTTTTTT
cdr3_aa: CASSRTGGNEKLFF
j_call: TRBJ1-4
d_call: TRBD1
v_call: TRBV28
clone_size: .

cdr3_nt: TGTGCCAGCGCCCCGGGGCAGGGGTGGGCTGAAGCTTTCTTT
cdr3_aa: CASAPGQGWAEAFF
j_call: TRBJ1-1
d_call: .
v_call: TRBV5-4
clone_size: .

cdr3_nt: TGTGCCAGCAGCCGACAGGGGTGGGGTGGCTACACCTTC
cdr3_aa: CASSRQGWGGYTF
j_call: TRBJ1-2
d_call: TRBD1
v_call: TRBV2
clone_size: .

cdr3_nt: TGTGCCAGCAGCGTAGCTACGAGCCTCCGCACAGATACGCAGTATTTT
cdr3_aa: CASSVATSLRTDTQYF
j_call: TRBJ2-3
d_call: .
v_call: TRBV9
clone_size: .

cdr3_nt: TGTGCCAGCAGCCAAGGCGGGGCCGACACAGATACGCAGTATTTT
cdr3_aa: CASSQGGADTDTQYF
j_call: TRBJ2-3
d_call: .
v_call: TRBV3-1/TRBV3-2
clone_size: .

cdr3_nt: TGCAGCGTACCGACAGGCTATCAGCCCCAGCATTTT
cdr3_aa: CSVPTGYQPQHF
j_call: TRBJ1-5
d_call: .
v_call: TRBV29-1
clone_size: .

cdr3_nt: TGTGCCAGCAGTTACGGACAGGGATTGGAAAAACTGTTTTTT
cdr3_aa: CASSYGQGLEKLFF
j_call: TRBJ1-4
d_call: TRBD1
v_call: TRBV6-5
clone_size: .

cdr3_nt: TGTGCCAGCAGCCAATCAATAACGGGGACCCAGTACTTC
cdr3_aa: CASSQSITGTQYF
j_call: TRBJ2-5
d_call: .
v_call: TRBV3-1/TRBV3-2
clone_size: .